This TCR beta chain was recovered during a study of blood T cell repertoires in COVID-19. About the research overall: Acute-phase and convalescent COVID-19 samples originated in the United States, Italy and Spain. Sample material is recorded as cDNA or gDNA derived from T cells, B-cell-depleted T cells, or PBMCs.

This CDR3 has 15 amino acids. The germline gives CDR1 MNHEY, CDR2 SVGAGI. V was cut by 6 bases and J by 0 bases, with 12 bases left in between. Per the authors' pipeline: From reference gene primer amplification, estimates of nucleated cell counts were derived. Clones were sequenced by immunoSEQ multiplex PCR, and TCRdb holds only the in-frame ones, with some missing. That table furnishes V, J and clone size, whereas the DNA furnished D and trimming. The table records about 480,000 clones, 70% to 90% of them present only once. Participant age was roughly 18 to 95 years, and participants resided in approximately 25 US areas.

Sequencing was carried out using PBMCs or T cells enriched from blood (not recorded which). The receptor was isolated from a young woman with acute COVID-19. The rearrangement links TRBV6-5 to TRBJ1-5; D gene unclear. The CDR3, as DNA: TGTGCCAGCAGCCGGAAAGAGGTTAGCAATCAGCCCCAGCATTTT. It yields the protein CASSRKEVSNQPQHF.